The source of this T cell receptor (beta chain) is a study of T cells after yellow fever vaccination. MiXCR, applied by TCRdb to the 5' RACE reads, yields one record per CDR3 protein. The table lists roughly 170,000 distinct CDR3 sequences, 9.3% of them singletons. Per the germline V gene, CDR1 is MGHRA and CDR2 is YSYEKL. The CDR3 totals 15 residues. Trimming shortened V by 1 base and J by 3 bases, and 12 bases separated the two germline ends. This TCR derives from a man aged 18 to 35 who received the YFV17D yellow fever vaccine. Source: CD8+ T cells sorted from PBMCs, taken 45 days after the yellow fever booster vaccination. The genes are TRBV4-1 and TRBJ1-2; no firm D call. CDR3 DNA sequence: TGCGCCAGCAGCCAAGGGACCTACCCCCACTATGGCTACACCTTC. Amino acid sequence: CASSQGTYPHYGYTF.